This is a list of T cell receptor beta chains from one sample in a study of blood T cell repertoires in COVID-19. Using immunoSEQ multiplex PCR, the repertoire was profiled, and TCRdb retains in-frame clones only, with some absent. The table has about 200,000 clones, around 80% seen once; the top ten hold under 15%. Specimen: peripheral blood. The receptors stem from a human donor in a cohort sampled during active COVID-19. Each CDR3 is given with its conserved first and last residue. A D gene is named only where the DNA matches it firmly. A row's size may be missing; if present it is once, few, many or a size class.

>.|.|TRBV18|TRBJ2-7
CASSYSLPGEQYF
TGTGCCAGCTCGTACAGTCTCCCGGGGGAGCAGTACTTC
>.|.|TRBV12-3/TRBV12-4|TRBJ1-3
CASRDTSGNTIYF
TGTGCCAGCAGGGACACCTCTGGAAACACCATATATTTT
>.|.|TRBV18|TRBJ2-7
CASSQAFSLGGSSYEQYF
TGTGCCAGCTCACAAGCTTTTTCTTTAGGAGGGAGCTCCTACGAGCAGTACTTC
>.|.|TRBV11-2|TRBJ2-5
CASSLQPGLETQYF
TGTGCCAGCAGCCTACAGCCGGGGTTGGAGACCCAGTACTTC
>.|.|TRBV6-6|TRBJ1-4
CASSYTTNEKLFF
TGTGCCAGCAGTTATACAACTAATGAAAAACTGTTTTTT
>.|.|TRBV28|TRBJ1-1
CASRRTGYVNTEAFF
TGTGCCAGCAGGCGAACGGGGTATGTGAACACTGAAGCTTTCTTT
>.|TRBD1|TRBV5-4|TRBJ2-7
CASSLGTGSSYEQYF
TGTGCCAGCAGCTTGGGGACAGGGAGCTCCTACGAGCAGTACTTC
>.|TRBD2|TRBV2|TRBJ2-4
CASSFPSGGSDIQYF
TGTGCCAGCAGTTTCCCGAGCGGGGGCAGCGACATTCAGTACTTC
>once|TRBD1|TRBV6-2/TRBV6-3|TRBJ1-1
CASSPHFRGPMNTEAFF
TGTGCCAGCAGTCCGCACTTCAGGGGGCCTATGAACACTGAAGCTTTCTTT
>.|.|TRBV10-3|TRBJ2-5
CRYWGVGQETQYF
TGTCGCTATTGGGGGGTTGGGCAAGAGACCCAGTACTTC
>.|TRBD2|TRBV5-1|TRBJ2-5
CASKTSGSPGETQYF
TGCGCCAGCAAGACTAGCGGGAGCCCGGGGGAGACCCAGTACTTC
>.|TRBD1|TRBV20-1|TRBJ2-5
CSASTGTGVGETQYF
TGCAGTGCTAGTACCGGGACAGGAGTAGGAGAGACCCAGTACTTC
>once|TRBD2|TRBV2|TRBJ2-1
CASSAGLAGGPSSYNEQFF
TGTGCCAGCAGTGCCGGACTAGCGGGAGGACCGAGCTCCTACAATGAGCAGTTCTTC
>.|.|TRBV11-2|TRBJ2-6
CASSLGGWANVLTF
TGTGCCAGCAGCTTAGGGGGCTGGGCCAACGTCCTGACTTTC
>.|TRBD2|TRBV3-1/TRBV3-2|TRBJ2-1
CASSQDFGASGRNEQFF
TGTGCCAGCAGCCAAGATTTCGGAGCTAGCGGGAGAAATGAGCAGTTCTTC
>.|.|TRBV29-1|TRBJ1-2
CSAGTGNYGYTF
TGCAGCGCCGGTACAGGGAACTATGGCTACACCTTC
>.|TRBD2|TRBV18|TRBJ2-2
CASSPLVRTSGGELFF
TGTGCCAGCTCACCGTTAGTTCGGACTAGCGGCGGGGAGCTGTTTTTT
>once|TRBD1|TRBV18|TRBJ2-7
CASSPTTGEVGGEQYF
TGTGCCAGCTCACCAACGACAGGGGAGGTAGGGGGAGAGCAGTACTTC
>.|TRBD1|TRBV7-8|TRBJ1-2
CASSSGQANYGYTF
TGTGCCAGCAGCTCGGGACAGGCTAACTATGGCTACACCTTC
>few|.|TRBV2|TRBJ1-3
CASSQDFSGNTIYF
TGTGCCAGCAGTCAAGACTTCTCTGGAAACACCATATATTTT
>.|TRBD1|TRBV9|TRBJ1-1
CASRATDRGLATEAFF
TGTGCCAGCAGGGCGACGGACAGGGGGCTCGCTACTGAAGCTTTCTTT
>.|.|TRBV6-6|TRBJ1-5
CASSKGVHQPQHF
TGTGCCAGCAGCAAAGGGGTGCATCAGCCCCAGCATTTT
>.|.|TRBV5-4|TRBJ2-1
CAKRVSGWNNEQFF
TGTGCCAAAAGGGTAAGCGGGTGGAACAATGAGCAGTTCTTC
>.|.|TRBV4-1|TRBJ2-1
CASSQDPFRGGGGENEQFF
TGCGCCAGCAGCCAAGATCCTTTTCGGGGAGGGGGGGGCGAAAATGAGCAGTTCTTC
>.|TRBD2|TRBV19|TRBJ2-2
CASSLAGVSAGELFF
TGTGCCAGTAGCCTAGCGGGAGTGTCTGCCGGGGAGCTGTTTTTT
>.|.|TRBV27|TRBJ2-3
CASSLRAADTQYF
TGTGCCAGCAGTCTCAGGGCGGCGGATACGCAGTATTTT
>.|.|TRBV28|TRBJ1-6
CASSVTGIPDYSYNSPLHF
TGTGCCAGCAGTGTAACAGGGATTCCGGATTATTCCTATAATTCACCCCTCCACTTT
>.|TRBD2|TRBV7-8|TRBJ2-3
CASTLTRTSGSTDTQYF
TGTGCCAGCACCCTAACACGGACTAGCGGGAGCACAGATACGCAGTATTTT
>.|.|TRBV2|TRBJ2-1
CASRVLASYNEQFF
TGTGCCAGCAGAGTCCTAGCGTCCTACAATGAGCAGTTCTTC
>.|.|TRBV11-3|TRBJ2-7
CASSLLAGRHEQYF
TGTGCCAGCAGCCTCTTAGCAGGGCGCCACGAGCAGTACTTC
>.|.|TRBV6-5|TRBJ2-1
CASRRGGENEQFF
TGTGCCAGCCGGAGGGGGGGTGAGAATGAGCAGTTCTTC
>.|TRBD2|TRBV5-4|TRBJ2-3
CASREGTSGLTDTQYF
TGTGCCAGCAGGGAGGGGACTAGCGGTCTCACAGATACGCAGTATTTT
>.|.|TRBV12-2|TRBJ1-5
CASRLAVHRGRFSNQPQHF
TGTGCAAGTCGCTTAGCGGTTCACAGGGGGAGATTTAGCAATCAGCCCCAGCATTTT
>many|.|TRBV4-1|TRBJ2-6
CASSQGVWADPSGANVLTF
TGCGCCAGCAGCCAAGGAGTCTGGGCAGACCCCTCTGGGGCCAACGTCCTGACTTTC
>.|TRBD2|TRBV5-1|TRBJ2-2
CASSSGPGLADTGELFF
TGCGCCAGCAGCTCCGGACCGGGACTAGCGGACACCGGGGAGCTGTTTTTT
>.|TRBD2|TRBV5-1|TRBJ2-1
CASSPLAGLDNEQFF
TGCGCCAGCAGCCCGTTAGCGGGACTGGACAATGAGCAGTTCTTC
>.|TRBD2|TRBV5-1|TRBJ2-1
CASSVGLAGPNEQFF
TGCGCCAGCAGCGTAGGACTAGCGGGACCCAATGAGCAGTTCTTC
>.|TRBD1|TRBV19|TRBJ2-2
CASRTDRGRTGELFF
TGTGCCAGTAGGACGGACAGGGGACGGACCGGGGAGCTGTTTTTT
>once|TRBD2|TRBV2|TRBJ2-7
CAIGLADYEQYF
TGTGCCATAGGACTAGCGGACTACGAGCAGTACTTC
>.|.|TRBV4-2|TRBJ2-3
CASSQGPTDTQYF
TGTGCCAGCAGCCAGGGCCCCACAGATACGCAGTATTTT
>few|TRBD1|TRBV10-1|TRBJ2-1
CASSPRSSGTGGNEQFF
TGCGCCAGCAGCCCAAGAAGCTCCGGGACAGGGGGCAATGAGCAGTTCTTC
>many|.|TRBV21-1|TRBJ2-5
CASRDSVYHQETQYF
TGTGCCAGCAGGGACAGCGTATACCACCAAGAGACCCAGTACTTC
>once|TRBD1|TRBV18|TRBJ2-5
CASSPLDRGQETQYF
TGTGCCAGCTCACCGTTGGACAGGGGTCAAGAGACCCAGTACTTC
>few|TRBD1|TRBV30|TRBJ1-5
CAWSPRGGQGLAGNQPQHF
TGTGCCTGGAGTCCCCGTGGAGGACAGGGGCTGGCGGGCAATCAGCCCCAGCATTTT
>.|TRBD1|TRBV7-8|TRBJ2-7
CASSPRDRPFSYEQYF
TGTGCCAGCAGCCCTCGGGACAGACCCTTTTCCTACGAGCAGTACTTC
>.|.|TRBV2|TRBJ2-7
CASSAQDWYEQYF
TGTGCCAGCAGTGCTCAGGATTGGTACGAGCAGTACTTC
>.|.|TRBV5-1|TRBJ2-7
CASSSIGGLAYEQYF
TGCGCCAGCAGCTCCATTGGCGGTCTCGCCTACGAGCAGTACTTC
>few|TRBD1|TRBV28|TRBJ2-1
CASSSRTGGIRNEQFF
TGTGCCAGCAGTTCTAGGACAGGGGGGATTCGGAATGAGCAGTTCTTC
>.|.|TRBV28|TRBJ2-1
CASSPRLNEQFF
TGTGCCAGCAGTCCCCGACTGAATGAGCAGTTCTTC